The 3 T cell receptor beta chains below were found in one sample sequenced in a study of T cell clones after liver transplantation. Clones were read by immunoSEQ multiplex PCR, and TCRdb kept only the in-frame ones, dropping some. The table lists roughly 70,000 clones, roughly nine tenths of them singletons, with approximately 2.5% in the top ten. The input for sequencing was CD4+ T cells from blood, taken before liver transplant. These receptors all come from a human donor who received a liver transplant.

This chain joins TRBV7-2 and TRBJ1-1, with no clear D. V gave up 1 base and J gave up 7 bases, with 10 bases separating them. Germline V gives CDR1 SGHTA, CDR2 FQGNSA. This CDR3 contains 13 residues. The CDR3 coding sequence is TGTGCCAGCAGCTTAGTTTCCCGGGGTGAAGCTTTCTTT. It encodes CASSLVSRGEAFF. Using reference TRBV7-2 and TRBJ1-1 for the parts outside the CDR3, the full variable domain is GAGVSQSPSNKVTEKGKDVELRCDPISGHTALYWYRQSLGQGLEFLIYFQGNSAPDKSGLPSDRFSAERTGGSVSTLTIQRTQQEDSAVYLCASSLVSRGEAFFGQGTRLTVV.

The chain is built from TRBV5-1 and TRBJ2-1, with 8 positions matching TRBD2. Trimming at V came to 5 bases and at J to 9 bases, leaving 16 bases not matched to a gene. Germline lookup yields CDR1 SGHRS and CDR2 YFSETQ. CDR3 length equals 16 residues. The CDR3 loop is CASRLGGAGASGEQFF. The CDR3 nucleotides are TGCGCCAGCAGGCTTGGGGGAGCGGGGGCTTCGGGTGAGCAGTTCTTC.

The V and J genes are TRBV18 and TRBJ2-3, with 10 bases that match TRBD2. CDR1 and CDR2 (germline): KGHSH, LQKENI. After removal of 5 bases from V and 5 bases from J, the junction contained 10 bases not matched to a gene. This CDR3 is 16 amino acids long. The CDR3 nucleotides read TGTGCCAGCTCAACGTTAGCGGGAGGAGCCATAGATACGCAGTATTTT. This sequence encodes CASSTLAGGAIDTQYF.